A selection of T cell receptor beta chains follows, all from one sample in a study of naive and memory T cell subsets. TCRdb re-analysed the UMI-ligation and nested PCR reads in MiXCR, keeping a single row per CDR3 protein. The data show 81,000 or so distinct CDR3 sequences, about 7% seen once. The sequenced sample consisted of central memory CD4+ T cells from blood. All receptors derive from a human donor in good health. Each CDR3 is given with its conserved first and last residue. The D gene is left open where the match is weak. Clone size is shown for a subset of rows, as once, few, many or a class of expanded clone.

clone size: few; D gene: NA; J gene: TRBJ1-2; V gene: TRBV11-2; CDR3 DNA: TGTGCCAGCAGCGACCCGCTACGGGGCGCAGGTGGCTACACCTTC; CDR3 protein: CASSDPLRGAGGYTF
clone size: many; D gene: NA; J gene: TRBJ2-7; V gene: TRBV5-6; CDR3 DNA: TGTGCCAGCAGCTTGTCTTCTATCTCCTACGAGCAGTACTTC; CDR3 protein: CASSLSSISYEQYF
clone size: NA; D gene: NA; J gene: TRBJ2-5; V gene: TRBV25-1; CDR3 DNA: TGTGCCAGCAGGACGGGGAAAGAGACCCAGTACTTC; CDR3 protein: CASRTGKETQYF
clone size: many; D gene: NA; J gene: TRBJ2-3; V gene: TRBV2; CDR3 DNA: TGTGCCAGCAGTGAAACGGGAAGCACAGATACGCAGTATTTT; CDR3 protein: CASSETGSTDTQYF
clone size: few; D gene: TRBD2; J gene: TRBJ2-3; V gene: TRBV20-1; CDR3 DNA: TGCAGTGCTCTGCCTAGCGGGAGCTGGGATACGCAGTATTTT; CDR3 protein: CSALPSGSWDTQYF
clone size: NA; D gene: NA; J gene: TRBJ2-5; V gene: TRBV7-8; CDR3 DNA: TGTGCCAGCAGCTTAGAGTATCTGACCCAGTACTTC; CDR3 protein: CASSLEYLTQYF
clone size: few; D gene: TRBD2; J gene: TRBJ2-3; V gene: TRBV7-9; CDR3 DNA: TGTGCCAGCAGCTCACCGAGGGCCGGACTAGCGGGAGTTCAAACAGATACGCAGTATTTT; CDR3 protein: CASSSPRAGLAGVQTDTQYF
clone size: NA; D gene: NA; J gene: TRBJ1-4; V gene: TRBV9; CDR3 DNA: TGTGCCAGCAGCGTAGCACAGGTCAATGAAAAACTGTTTTTT; CDR3 protein: CASSVAQVNEKLFF
clone size: few; D gene: NA; J gene: TRBJ2-5; V gene: TRBV2; CDR3 DNA: TGTGCCAGCAGTGCTGACTATGGCCCCGAAGAGACCCAGTACTTC; CDR3 protein: CASSADYGPEETQYF
clone size: NA; D gene: NA; J gene: TRBJ1-1; V gene: TRBV27; CDR3 DNA: TGTGCCAGCAAGGGGGGCTCTTGGAACACTGAAGCTTTCTTT; CDR3 protein: CASKGGSWNTEAFF